The 16 T cell receptor beta chains listed next were all sequenced from one sample in a study of STAT5B mutations in CD4+ large granular lymphocyte leukemia. TCRdb keeps only in-frame clones here, not all; method: immunoSEQ multiplex PCR. The profile shows about 48,000 clones, roughly three quarters of them singletons. Sequencing input: CD4+ T cells from blood buffy coats. These TCRs come from a human donor in good health.

The chain uses TRBV6-1 and TRBJ2-3; 11 nucleotides align to TRBD2. After removal of 2 bases from V and 3 bases from J, the junction contained 10 bases not matched to a gene. The germline gives CDR1 MNHNS, CDR2 SASEGT. This CDR3 has 18 amino acids. This CDR3 reads CASSEPLIAGGPTDTQYF. CDR3 DNA sequence: TGTGCCAGCAGTGAACCTCTTATAGCGGGGGGGCCGACAGATACGCAGTATTTT.

This chain links TRBV18 with TRBJ2-1, with D hard to call. This CDR3 is 13 amino acids long. Germline CDR1 is KGHSH and CDR2 is LQKENI. The ends were cut back, 3 bases at V and 9 bases at J, with 12 bases in the middle. The CDR3 DNA follows: TGTGCCAGCTCACCGTCTCAGGCGCTTGAGCAGTTCTTC. Residues: CASSPSQALEQFF. The whole variable domain, remainder taken from reference TRBV18 and TRBJ2-1, is NAGVMQNPRHLVRRRGQEARLRCSPMKGHSHVYWYRQLPEEGLKFMVYLQKENIIDESGMPKERFSAEFPKEGPSILRIQQVVRGDSAAYFCASSPSQALEQFFGPGTRLTVL.

This clone occurred once. The chain joins TRBV7-2 to TRBJ2-5; D remains ambiguous. CDR1 and CDR2 from the germline V gene are SGHTA and FQGNSA. This CDR3 comprises 14 residues. Trimming cost V 1 base and J 5 bases, with 11 bases left between them. CDR3: CASSLGISPETQYF. The CDR3 DNA follows: TGTGCCAGCAGCTTAGGAATTAGCCCGGAGACCCAGTACTTC.

There are a few counts of this clone. The chain recombines TRBV19 with TRBJ2-1; TRBD2 agrees at 14 bases. J gave up 0 bases and V 10 bases, and 11 bases lay outside the gene matches. The CDR3 runs 18 residues. Germline V gives CDR1 LNHDA, CDR2 SQIVND (reference sequence). The CDR3 reads CATRGLAGGASSYNEQFF. The DNA for the CDR3 is TGTGCCACCCGTGGACTAGCGGGGGGAGCAAGCTCCTACAATGAGCAGTTCTTC. The whole variable domain, filled in from reference TRBV19 and TRBJ2-1, reads DGGITQSPKYLFRKEGQNVTLSCEQNLNHDAMYWYRQDPGQGLRLIYYSQIVNDFQKGDIAEGYSVSREKKESFPLTVTSAQKNPTAFYLCATRGLAGGASSYNEQFFGPGTRLTVL.

This clone was recorded a few times. The chain recombines TRBV28 with TRBJ1-5; no reliable D call. Between the trimmed V and J ends, which lost 3 bases and 5 bases, there was a span of 5 bases. The germline V gene has CDR1 MDHEN and CDR2 SYDVKM. The CDR3 is 12 amino acids. The CDR3 protein is CASSLEHQPQHF. The CDR3 DNA is TGTGCCAGCAGTTTGGAACATCAGCCCCAGCATTTT.

There are a few counts of this clone. This chain connects TRBV19 to TRBJ1-5; the match to TRBD1 covers 8 bases. Losses at the gene ends were 7 bases for V and 2 bases for J; bases not matched to a gene: 7. Germline V gene lookup returns CDR1 LNHDA and CDR2 SQIVND (reference sequence). This CDR3 comprises 15 residues. The CDR3 DNA reads TGTGCCAGTACGTCAGGGGGCTGGGGCAATCAGCCCCAGCATTTT. This codes for CASTSGGWGNQPQHF.

The rearrangement links TRBV5-1 to TRBJ2-5; 8 nucleotides agree with TRBD2. This CDR3 region has 18 residues. Germline trimming cut 0 bases from V and 0 bases from J; bases unmatched to any gene: 10. The germline gives CDR1 SGHRS, CDR2 YFSETQ. The CDR3 here is CASSLALRGEYNQETQYF. The CDR3 nucleotides read TGCGCCAGCAGCTTGGCCCTGCGGGGGGAATATAACCAAGAGACCCAGTACTTC.

The V gene is TRBV7-2, the J gene TRBJ2-5; 8 bases map to TRBD1. This CDR3 contains 14 residues. Trimming removed 6 bases from V and 9 bases from J; junction bases left unmatched: 12. In germline, CDR1 is SGHTA, CDR2 FQGNSA. CDR3 residues: CASRRQGPGVAQYF. CDR3 nucleotide sequence: TGTGCCAGCAGGAGACAGGGGCCGGGGGTGGCCCAGTACTTC.

This rearrangement joins TRBV21-1 to TRBJ2-3; the table's TRBD2 call for D was not verified on the DNA. TRBV21-1 is described as a pseudogene. The CDR3 consists of 15 residues. For the CDR3, the DNA is TGTGCCAGCAGCAAGACTAGCGGGGGCACAGATACGCAGTATTTT. Protein: CASSKTSGGTDTQYF.

The gene calls are TRBV25-1 and TRBJ1-2; weak D call: TRBD1 (6 bases). Between the trimmed V and J ends, which lost 7 bases and 8 bases, there was a span of 26 bases. Germline CDR1 reads MGHDK; CDR2 reads SYGVNS. The CDR3 consists of 16 residues. CDR3 sequence reads: CASTPMTGGGEYGYTF. The CDR3 region has the DNA TGTGCCAGCACCCCGATGACAGGTGGAGGGGAATACGGCTACACCTTC.

This clone came up a few times. The chain links TRBV4-2 to TRBJ1-5; a possible D gene is TRBD1 (6 bases). The CDR3 spans 15 residues. CDR1 and CDR2 (germline): LGHNA, YNFKEQ. V shed 4 bases and J shed 5 bases, with 15 bases lying between them. CDR3 sequence (DNA): TGTGCCAGCAGCCGCAACCGGGACAACTATCAGCCCCAGCATTTT. It encodes CASSRNRDNYQPQHF.

This clone was detected only a few times. The rearrangement joins TRBV18 to TRBJ1-1; no definite D call. Germline CDR1 KGHSH, CDR2 LQKENI. V lost 3 bases and J 0 bases, leaving 5 bases between the germline ends. The CDR3 spans 13 residues. CDR3 loop: CASSPQVNTEAFF. The DNA for the CDR3 is TGTGCCAGCTCACCCCAGGTGAACACTGAAGCTTTCTTT.

This clone appeared a single time. V usage is TRBV10-3 and J usage is TRBJ1-2; maybe TRBD1 (6 bases). With 10 bases removed from V and 6 bases from J, the gap between germline ends came to 21 bases. CDR1 and CDR2 from the germline V gene are ENHRY and SYGVKD. The CDR3 is 14 residues long. In nucleotides, the CDR3 is TGTGCCACGTCCACAGGGCTCGGTGAGGATGGCTACACCTTC. This encodes CATSTGLGEDGYTF.

V usage is TRBV4-1 and J usage is TRBJ1-3, with D unresolved. Germline values: CDR1 MGHRA, CDR2 YSYEKL. The ends were cut back, 0 bases at V and 1 base at J, with 13 bases in the middle. The CDR3 totals 17 residues. CDR3 sequence: CASSQDPWQPSGNTIYF. In DNA, the CDR3 is TGCGCCAGCAGCCAAGACCCATGGCAGCCTTCTGGAAACACCATATATTTT.

This clone showed up just once. The chain recombines TRBV28 with TRBJ1-5; D unresolved. V dropped 2 bases and J dropped 6 bases, with 14 bases sitting between them. Germline lookup yields CDR1 MDHEN and CDR2 SYDVKM. CDR3 length equals 15 residues. The CDR3 sequence is CASSLDGGTGQPQHF. The CDR3 bases are TGTGCCAGCAGTTTAGATGGAGGAACGGGTCAGCCCCAGCATTTT.

This clone came up once. This chain uses TRBV5-8 with TRBJ2-5; D remains unclear. CDR1 and CDR2 from the germline V gene are SGHTS and YDEGEE. Trimming left V 3 bases short and J 0 bases short, with 9 bases between. The CDR3 has 14 residues. The CDR3 loop is CASSSLTNQETQYF. The CDR3 nucleotides are TGTGCCAGCAGCTCCCTGACAAACCAAGAGACCCAGTACTTC.